The subject of this entry is one TCR beta chain. Generated by immunoSEQ multiplex PCR, the TCRdb table keeps only in-frame clones and is missing some. Of around 300,000 clones in the sample, around nine tenths were seen once. The sample belongs to a study of blood T cell repertoires in COVID-19. Turning to the study itself: The United States, Italy and Spain provided the acute and convalescent COVID-19 samples.

V lost 4 bases, J lost 0 bases, and 9 bases lay in between. The germline gives CDR1 SQVTM, CDR2 ANQGSEA. The CDR3 totals 14 residues. V gene TRBV29-1 combines with J gene TRBJ1-4; D remains unclear. The sequenced material came from PBMCs or T cells enriched from blood (not recorded which). The receptor comes from a woman aged 25 to 39 who had recovered from COVID-19. CDR3 protein: CSVARASTNEKLFF. CDR3 bases: TGCAGCGTTGCGAGGGCCTCAACTAATGAAAAACTGTTTTTT. Using reference TRBV29-1 and TRBJ1-4 for the parts outside the CDR3, the full variable domain is SAVISQKPSRDICQRGTSLTIQCQVDSQVTMMFWYRQQPGQSLTLIATANQGSEATYESGFVIDKFPISRPNLTFSTLTVSNMSPEDSSIYLCSVARASTNEKLFFGSGTQLSVL.